There are many counts of the clone carrying this T cell receptor (beta chain). This record belongs to a study of CD8 T cells in ankylosing spondylitis. V lost 2 bases to trimming and J lost 5 bases, with 8 bases between them. The CDR3 has 13 residues. Germline values: CDR1 SGHDT, CDR2 YYEEEE. TCRdb fed the 5' RACE reads into MiXCR, producing one record per CDR3 protein. The sample has around 230,000 distinct CDR3 sequences, around 7.8% seen once. J is TRBJ2-1 and V is TRBV5-6, with D unresolved. The sequence came from a male donor with ankylosing spondylitis or in good health (not recorded which). The material sequenced was blood, either unsorted or a sorted T cell fraction (not recorded which). CDR3 region: CASSLKPNNEQFF. The CDR3 DNA is TGTGCCAGCAGCTTAAAGCCGAACAATGAGCAGTTCTTC.